The source of this T cell receptor beta chain is a study of blood T cell repertoires in COVID-19. Overall study: Sample material is recorded as cDNA or gDNA derived from T cells, B-cell-depleted T cells, or PBMCs.

The CDR3 has 15 amino acids. Germline V gives CDR1 MNHEY, CDR2 SVGAGI. Trimming cost V 4 bases and J 6 bases; bases outside gene matches: 8. Generated by immunoSEQ multiplex PCR, the TCRdb table keeps only in-frame clones and is missing some. The table includes over 5,000 clones, about nine tenths detected once. V gene TRBV6-5 combines with J gene TRBJ1-2; TRBD1 aligns across 10 bases. The sample was peripheral blood. The clonotype was recovered from a man in his fifties or sixties with acute or convalescent COVID-19. The CDR3 sequence is CASSWADRGLDGYTF. CDR3 sequence (DNA): TGTGCCAGCAGTTGGGCCGACAGGGGGCTTGATGGCTACACCTTC.